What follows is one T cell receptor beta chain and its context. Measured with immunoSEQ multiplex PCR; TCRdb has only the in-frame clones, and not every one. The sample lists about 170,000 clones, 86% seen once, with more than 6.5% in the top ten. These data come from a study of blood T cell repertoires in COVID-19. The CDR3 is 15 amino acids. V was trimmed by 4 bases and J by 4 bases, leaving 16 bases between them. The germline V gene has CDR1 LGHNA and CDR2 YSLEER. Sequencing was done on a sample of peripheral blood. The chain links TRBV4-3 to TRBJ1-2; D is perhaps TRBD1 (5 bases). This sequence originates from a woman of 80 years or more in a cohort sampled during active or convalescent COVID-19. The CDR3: CASSLAMGGSYGYTF. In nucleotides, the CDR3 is TGCGCCAGCAGCCTCGCTATGGGGGGGAGCTATGGCTACACCTTC.